One and the same sample provided the 11 T cell receptor beta chains below, sequenced in a study of T-cell memory formation after mild COVID-19. TCRdb re-called the 5' RACE reads with MiXCR, one entry per CDR3 protein. The profile covers 360,000 or so distinct CDR3 sequences, with around 27% appearing a single time and roughly 14% taken by the ten largest. The sample was PBMCs or a T cell subset sorted from them (not recorded which). Source of these receptors: an adult woman who had mild COVID-19 (a few samples of this study predate the infection). Cell type and time point are not known.

This chain links TRBV7-2 with TRBJ1-2; possible D gene TRBD1, 5 bases. The CDR3 consists of 13 residues. Germline V CDR1 and CDR2: SGHTA, FQGNSA. V was pared by 5 bases and J by 4 bases, with 11 bases between. DNA for the CDR3: TGTGCCAGCAGCCTAGGGGCGACCTATGGCTACACCTTC. Translated, it gives CASSLGATYGYTF.

The chain recombines TRBV30 with TRBJ2-2; D is unclear. Trimming took off 4 bases at V and 8 bases at J, with 8 bases between the two ends. Germline V gene lookup returns CDR1 GTSNPN and CDR2 SVGIG (reference sequence). The CDR3 loop spans 11 amino acids. CDR3 nucleotides: TGTGCCTGGAACAACGTTGGGGAGCTGTTTTTT. It encodes CAWNNVGELFF.

The chain carries TRBV19 and TRBJ2-7; 10 bases align to TRBD2. V was pared by 3 bases and J by 6 bases, with 8 bases of the junction left unmatched. The CDR3 extends over 15 amino acids. Per germline, CDR1 LNHDA and CDR2 SQIVND (reference sequence). Written as DNA, the CDR3 is TGTGCCAGTAGTATGGGACCGGGACTAGCGCCCGAGCAGTACTTC. It encodes CASSMGPGLAPEQYF.

The V call is TRBV20-1, the J call TRBJ2-7; the D gene is possibly TRBD1 (5 bases). The germline V gene encodes CDR1 DFQATT and CDR2 SNEGSKA (reference sequence). V lost 1 base, J lost 3 bases, and 10 bases lay in between. This CDR3 has 13 amino acids. CDR3 region: CSARGSRDYEQYF. The CDR3 nucleotides read TGCAGTGCTAGAGGATCCAGGGACTACGAGCAGTACTTC.

This chain uses TRBV28 with TRBJ2-1; TRBD1 matches 11 bases. J gave up 8 bases and V 3 bases, and 6 bases lay outside the gene matches. The V gene's germline CDR1 is MDHEN and CDR2 SYDVKM. The CDR3 consists of 15 residues. The CDR3 DNA reads TGTGCCAGCAGTTTGCGAGGACAGGGGGCCGATGAGCAGTTCTTC. Protein product: CASSLRGQGADEQFF.

The chain couples TRBV7-9 to TRBJ2-3; 8 bases agree with TRBD2. CDR3 length: 18 amino acids. Germline CDR1 reads SEHNR; CDR2 reads FQNEAQ (reference sequence). V shed 7 bases, J shed 0 bases, and the junction held 15 bases outside the gene matches. CDR3 nucleotides: TGTGCCAGCACCCCCAATCGTCCTAGCGGGTTAAGCACAGATACGCAGTATTTT. It yields the protein CASTPNRPSGLSTDTQYF.

This clonotype showed up just a few times. The V gene is TRBV7-9, the J gene TRBJ2-5, with 12 positions matching TRBD2. Germline loops: CDR1 SEHNR, CDR2 FQNEAQ (reference sequence). V lost 5 bases, J lost 5 bases, and 9 bases stayed unmatched. The CDR3 totals 16 residues. The CDR3 bases are TGTGCCAGCAGCCCCCGACTAGCGGGAGCCTGGGAGACCCAGTACTTC. This gives the protein CASSPRLAGAWETQYF.

The CDR3 DNA sequence: TGTGCCAGCAGGGGGGACAGGTTGTTCTATGGCTACACCTTC. Protein: CASRGDRLFYGYTF. The chain uses TRBV2 and TRBJ1-2, with 8 bases that match TRBD1. Germline-derived CDR1 and CDR2 are SNHLY and FYNNEI. V lost 6 bases to trimming and J lost 4 bases; unmatched junction nucleotides: 7. The CDR3 has 14 residues.

This clonotype was seen more than once but under ten times. The gene calls are TRBV28 and TRBJ2-7, with 9 bases fitting TRBD1. The V segment lost 6 bases and the J segment 3 bases; nucleotides outside the gene matches: 6. Per the germline V gene, CDR1 is MDHEN and CDR2 is SYDVKM. The CDR3 runs to 14 residues. The CDR3 sequence: CASRSGQGDYEQYF. CDR3 coding DNA: TGTGCCAGCAGGTCGGGACAGGGAGACTACGAGCAGTACTTC.

The chain recombines TRBV24-1 with TRBJ2-1; D unresolved. The CDR3 covers 12 residues. Germline CDR1 reads KGHDR; CDR2 reads SFDVKD. The V and J ends lost 8 bases and 9 bases respectively, with 13 bases between them. CDR3 amino acids: CATKSSPGEQFF. CDR3 nucleotides: TGTGCCACCAAGAGTAGTCCGGGTGAGCAGTTCTTC.

V is TRBV7-2 and J is TRBJ2-3; perhaps TRBD1 as D (6 bases). Between the trimmed V and J ends, which lost 5 bases and 6 bases, there was a span of 18 bases. CDR1 and CDR2 from the germline V gene are SGHTA and FQGNSA. The CDR3 has 15 residues. CDR3 in DNA: TGTGCCAGCAGCACCGGGACAACCCCCACGGATACGCAGTATTTT. This gives the protein CASSTGTTPTDTQYF.